Listed below are T cell receptor beta chains from one sample, sequenced in a study of monozygotic twins with inflammatory bowel disease. For each CDR3 protein, TCRdb gives one entry from its re-call of the 5' RACE reads, without DNA. Its clone listing holds just over 300,000 distinct CDR3 sequences. Sample: blood. The receptor set was obtained from a human donor with ulcerative colitis or Crohn's disease, or a healthy co-twin of an affected twin (not recorded which). Both conserved end residues are part of each CDR3. The order of the fields is CDR3 length, V gene, J gene, CDR3 protein.

14	TRBV4-3	TRBJ2-5	CASSQDIAQETQYF
13	TRBV28	TRBJ2-5	CASSYMPQETQYF
13	TRBV29-1	TRBJ1-1	CSVDRGMNTEAFF
16	TRBV12-3/TRBV12-4	TRBJ1-1	CASSSGQGQGAGEAFF
14	TRBV5-1	TRBJ2-7	CASSLGQGYYEQYF
15	TRBV5-6	TRBJ2-1	CASSLGGNPYNEQFF
15	TRBV5-1	TRBJ2-3	CASSFTIPSTDTQYF
15	TRBV7-9	TRBJ1-2	CASSPRTGMNYGYTF
16	TRBV12-3/TRBV12-4	TRBJ1-2	CASSLSTRGRGYGYTF
14	TRBV24-1	TRBJ2-1	CATTRGGVDNEQFF
13	TRBV7-2	TRBJ2-1	CASSSGMVNEQSF
15	TRBV9	TRBJ1-6	CASSVDDRVVAPLHF
13	TRBV19	TRBJ1-1	CASSMGMNTEAFF
15	TRBV7-3	TRBJ1-3	CASSPGTSPGNTIYF
13	TRBV7-8	TRBJ2-7	CASSLDSFNEQYF
16	TRBV5-1	TRBJ2-4	CASSPFPDRGQNIQYF
13	TRBV28	TRBJ2-3	CASSEPSTDTQYF
14	TRBV12-3/TRBV12-4	TRBJ1-2	CASSLDAGIYGYTF
11	TRBV29-1	TRBJ2-7	CSVSGFAEQYF
15	TRBV7-3	TRBJ2-7	CASSAANRGPYEQYF
11	TRBV10-3	TRBJ1-1	CAISARDGAFF
15	TRBV6-1	TRBJ1-6	CASTSEQGYNSPLHF
13	TRBV12-3/TRBV12-4	TRBJ2-1	CASSPWSRGEQFF
16	TRBV7-2	TRBJ1-1	CASSLYRATGTTEAFF
17	TRBV7-9	TRBJ2-1	CASSAPGTSGSYNEQFF
15	TRBV6-1	TRBJ1-6	CASSLTGTSGGPLHF
18	TRBV18	TRBJ1-5	CASSPVPSGQGIRQPQHF
13	TRBV19	TRBJ1-6	CASKNGVRSPLHF
13	TRBV27	TRBJ2-5	CASSSTGRETQYF
15	TRBV20-1	TRBJ1-6	CSARIGPRYDSPLHF
11	TRBV24-1	TRBJ1-2	CATEGNYGYTF
17	TRBV5-6	TRBJ2-1	CASSMGLASGIYNEQFF
15	TRBV29-1	TRBJ1-4	CSVEDRGTGFEKLFF
15	TRBV28	TRBJ2-7	CASSPSSSGSYEQYF
11	TRBV19	TRBJ2-4	CASSIDRGVYF
14	TRBV5-1	TRBJ2-2	CASLRGEDTGELFF
14	TRBV6-5	TRBJ2-7	CASRLRQESYEQYF
14	TRBV27	TRBJ2-7	CASSSGGYTYEQYF
14	TRBV15	TRBJ1-2	CATSRRQNVYGYTF
14	TRBV3-1	TRBJ1-1	CASRAYQGTTEAFF
16	TRBV28	TRBJ2-3	CASSPLGMEYTDTQYF
12	TRBV5-5	TRBJ2-1	CASSFKGNEQFF
14	TRBV9	TRBJ1-2	CASSVERQPYGYTF
16	TRBV7-9	TRBJ2-7	CASSLGGDPGFYEQYF
14	TRBV9	TRBJ2-4	CASNDGSALNIQYF
15	TRBV27	TRBJ1-4	CASRSRQGAYEKLFF
12	TRBV6-1	TRBJ1-1	CASSDNRLRAFF
13	TRBV5-1	TRBJ1-2	CASSINTVASPTF
15	TRBV12-5	TRBJ1-5	CASARDGGPNQPQHF
15	TRBV24-1	TRBJ2-3	CATSDLRQGKDTQYF
15	TRBV28	TRBJ2-1	CASSSDGLHYNEQFF
17	TRBV24-1	TRBJ1-5	CATSDSRRVDSNQPQHF
15	TRBV18	TRBJ2-2	CASSPSPPNTGELFF
15	TRBV5-1	TRBJ1-1	CASSRQGAKNTEAFF
13	TRBV20-1	TRBJ2-1	CSARGQFYNEQFF
18	TRBV2	TRBJ2-3	CASSTRLAGGRGTDTQYF
14	TRBV3-1	TRBJ1-5	CASSQAYKGQPQHF
16	TRBV4-2	TRBJ1-1	CASSQPGGRGATEAFF